A single sample is the source of the 29 T cell receptor beta chains below, sequenced in a study of CD8 T cells in Susac syndrome. An amount of RNA that ranged from 0.5 to 1 ug was reverse transcribed with random hexamers. TCRdb analysed the immunoSEQ multiplex PCR reads with MiXCR anew, one entry per CDR3 protein. The sample holds around 140,000 distinct CDR3 sequences, approximately 96% seen once. Sample: CD4+ T cells from PBMCs. Source of these receptors: a human donor with multiple sclerosis.

V and J are TRBV24-1 and TRBJ1-2; TRBD1 aligns across 12 bases. Unmatched junction bases numbered 5, after V lost 4 bases and J lost 6 bases. The germline gives CDR1 KGHDR, CDR2 SFDVKD. The CDR3 contains 15 residues. The CDR3 protein is CATSDSGQGANGYTF. The CDR3 DNA sequence: TGTGCCACCAGTGACTCGGGACAGGGGGCCAATGGCTACACCTTC.

The chain carries TRBV9 and TRBJ2-2; D may be TRBD2 (6 bases). V dropped 4 bases and J dropped 1 base, with 17 bases sitting between them. The CDR3 has 17 amino acids. The germline V gene encodes CDR1 SGDLS and CDR2 YYNGEE. CDR3 DNA: TGTGCCAGCAGCCCAAGCCTCGGGGGAATGAACACCGGGGAGCTGTTTTTT. This codes for CASSPSLGGMNTGELFF.

This clonotype was recorded once. J is TRBJ2-2 and V is TRBV24-1; 12 nucleotides align to TRBD2. The trim removed 3 bases at V and 7 bases at J, leaving 11 bases unmatched. The CDR3 sequence is 18 residues long. Germline-derived CDR1 and CDR2 are KGHDR and SFDVKD. CDR3 in amino acids: CATSDPTVLAGGIGELFF. CDR3 nucleotides: TGTGCCACCAGTGATCCTACGGTGCTAGCGGGAGGGATCGGGGAGCTGTTTTTT.

A few counts support this clonotype. This chain uses TRBV20-1 with TRBJ2-7; maybe TRBD2 (5 bases). Trimming stripped 3 bases from V and 4 bases from J, with 7 bases between. The CDR3 contains 11 residues. CDR1 is DFQATT, CDR2 SNEGSKA, per germline (reference sequence). Here the CDR3 DNA reads TGCAGTGCTAGGGGCGGGTACGAGCAGTACTTC. It specifies CSARGGYEQYF.

The V and J genes are TRBV9 and TRBJ2-5; 7 nucleotides match TRBD2. The CDR3 length is 16 residues. Germline CDR1 is SGDLS and CDR2 is YYNGEE. V lost 1 base and J lost 2; bases outside the gene matches: 8. The CDR3 DNA follows: TGTGCCAGCAGCGTAAGGACTAGTGTGGGGCAAGAGACCCAGTACTTC. Its translation is CASSVRTSVGQETQYF. Variable domain in full (rest from reference TRBV9 and TRBJ2-5): DSGVTQTPKHLITATGQRVTLRCSPRSGDLSVYWYQQSLDQGLQFLIQYYNGEERAKGNILERFSAQQFPDLHSELNLSSLELGDSALYFCASSVRTSVGQETQYFGPGTRLLVL.

This rearrangement joins TRBV28 to TRBJ2-5, with D perhaps matching TRBD2 (6 bases). In germline, CDR1 is MDHEN, CDR2 SYDVKM. This CDR3 contains 14 residues. The germline V and J ends were trimmed by 8 bases and 2 bases, with 15 bases remaining between them. The DNA of the CDR3 is TGTGCCAGCTTTGGAGGGTCGAAACAAGAGACCCAGTACTTC. Protein: CASFGGSKQETQYF.

The chain uses TRBV29-1 and TRBJ2-2; tentative D call: TRBD2 (6 bases). The CDR3 totals 13 residues. Trimming removed 5 bases at V and 6 bases at J, with 13 bases between. CDR1 and CDR2 (germline): SQVTM, ANQGSEA. In nucleotides, the CDR3 is TGCAGCGTTCGGGCGGGGAGTCCCGGGGAGCTGTTTTTT. Protein: CSVRAGSPGELFF.

The chain recombines TRBV20-1 with TRBJ2-7; 9 bases agree with TRBD2. The CDR3 sequence is 14 residues long. Germline loops: CDR1 DFQATT, CDR2 SNEGSKA (reference sequence). Losses at the gene ends were 3 bases for V and 3 bases for J; bases not matched to a gene: 6. The CDR3 sequence is CSASRLAGNYEQYF. The CDR3 region has the DNA TGCAGTGCTAGTAGGCTAGCGGGGAACTACGAGCAGTACTTC.

The V gene is TRBV29-1, the J gene TRBJ2-7, with 11 bases that match TRBD1. Germline loops: CDR1 SQVTM, CDR2 ANQGSEA. Trimming took 7 bases from V and 3 from J; bases not matched to a gene: 5. The CDR3 has 13 residues. The CDR3: CSGTGTGGYEQYF. DNA for the CDR3: TGCAGCGGGACCGGGACAGGGGGCTACGAGCAGTACTTC.

This clonotype was seen only a few times. The chain recombines TRBV27 with TRBJ1-5, with TRBD1 as a possible D gene (5 bases). This CDR3 is 13 amino acids long. Looked up from germline, CDR1 is MNHEY and CDR2 is SMNVEV (reference sequence). V was cut by 3 bases and J by 4 bases, with 7 bases left in between. CDR3 loop: CASSFRGNQPQHF. CDR3 sequence (DNA): TGTGCCAGCAGTTTTAGGGGTAATCAGCCCCAGCATTTT.

The chain couples TRBV20-1 to TRBJ2-2; 7 bases map to TRBD2. CDR1 and CDR2 (germline): DFQATT, SNEGSKA (reference sequence). The CDR3 sequence is 16 residues long. V was pared by 4 bases and J by 3 bases, with 11 bases of the junction left unmatched. The CDR3 DNA is TGCAGTGCTAACCGGCTAGCGGATCTATACACCGGGGAGCTGTTTTTT. Translating it yields CSANRLADLYTGELFF.

The chain is built from TRBV25-1 and TRBJ1-3; D is unresolved. CDR3 length equals 12 residues. Germline CDR1 reads MGHDK; CDR2 reads SYGVNS. Trimming stripped 2 bases from V and 7 bases from J, with 6 bases between. CDR3 sequence: CASSEQGNTIYF. CDR3 in DNA: TGTGCCAGCAGTGAACAAGGGAACACCATATATTTT.

The chain links TRBV20-1 to TRBJ2-3; 9 nucleotides agree with TRBD2. The CDR3 runs 17 residues. With 0 bases clipped from V and 4 bases from J, the junction kept 11 bases outside the gene matches. The germline V gene has CDR1 DFQATT and CDR2 SNEGSKA (reference sequence). Here the CDR3 DNA reads TGCAGTGCTAGAGATTTGGCTAGCGGGATGGATGCAGATACGCAGTATTTT. This encodes CSARDLASGMDADTQYF.

The genes are TRBV4-2 and TRBJ2-7, with TRBD2 as a possible D gene (6 bases). Germline values: CDR1 LGHNA, CDR2 YNFKEQ. V lost 1 base, J lost 0 bases, and 16 bases lay in between. The CDR3 is made up of 17 amino acids. CDR3 in amino acids: CASSQVGGDWRSYEQYF. As DNA, the CDR3 is TGTGCCAGCAGCCAAGTGGGTGGGGACTGGCGCTCCTACGAGCAGTACTTC.

The rearrangement links TRBV30 to TRBJ2-1; 14 nucleotides match TRBD2. V lost 1 base, J lost 4 bases, and 9 bases stayed unmatched. Germline V gives CDR1 GTSNPN, CDR2 SVGIG (reference sequence). There are 18 residues in the CDR3. CDR3 DNA sequence: TGTGCCTGGAGTGCAGGGAGACTAGCGGGGGGGCGGTACAATGAGCAGTTCTTC. Encoded protein: CAWSAGRLAGGRYNEQFF. The full variable domain, with the rest looked up from reference TRBV30 and TRBJ2-1, is SQTIHQWPATLVQPVGSPLSLECTVEGTSNPNLYWYRQAAGRGLQLLFYSVGIGQISSEVPQNLSASRPQDRQFILSSKKLLLSDSGFYLCAWSAGRLAGGRYNEQFFGPGTRLTVL.

The gene calls are TRBV7-2 and TRBJ2-3; TRBD2 matches at 7 bases. V gave up 3 bases and J gave up 2 bases; unmatched junction bases: 8. The CDR3 has 16 amino acids. The V gene's germline CDR1 is SGHTA and CDR2 FQGNSA. The CDR3 spells CASSFQASGNTDTQYF. The CDR3, as DNA: TGTGCCAGCAGCTTTCAAGCTAGCGGCAACACAGATACGCAGTATTTT.

This chain uses TRBV29-1 with TRBJ2-3, with 9 nucleotides matching TRBD1. This CDR3 region has 17 residues. V gave up 4 bases and J gave up 4 bases; unmatched junction bases: 15. The germline V gene has CDR1 SQVTM and CDR2 ANQGSEA. CDR3 in amino acids: CSVVTPTATGGPDTQYF. The CDR3, as DNA: TGCAGCGTTGTGACACCGACCGCGACAGGGGGACCAGATACGCAGTATTTT.

V and J are TRBV24-1 and TRBJ2-7; 7 bases map to TRBD1. Germline CDR1 reads KGHDR; CDR2 reads SFDVKD. The V segment lost 4 bases and the J segment 4 bases; nucleotides outside the gene matches: 3. The CDR3 has 13 residues. CDR3 in DNA: TGTGCCACCAGTGAAAGGGGGCGATACGAGCAGTACTTC. This encodes CATSERGRYEQYF.

The chain couples TRBV20-1 to TRBJ2-1, with D perhaps matching TRBD1 or TRBD2 (5 bases each). V lost 3 bases and J lost 8, with 14 bases in between. This CDR3 comprises 13 residues. CDR1 is DFQATT and CDR2 is SNEGSKA in the germline V gene (reference sequence). The CDR3 protein is CSARGVVDDEQFF. The CDR3 nucleotides are TGCAGTGCTAGGGGGGTTGTGGACGATGAGCAGTTCTTC.

The chain couples TRBV28 to TRBJ2-7; D is unclear. This CDR3 spans 12 amino acids. Germline V gene lookup returns CDR1 MDHEN and CDR2 SYDVKM. Trimming removed 3 bases from V and 6 bases from J, with 9 bases in between. CDR3 loop: CASSLEWPEQYF. In DNA, the CDR3 is TGTGCCAGCAGTTTGGAGTGGCCCGAGCAGTACTTC.

This clonotype was recorded only once. This chain connects TRBV7-2 to TRBJ2-3, with D maybe TRBD2 (6 bases). The V and J ends lost 1 base and 0 bases respectively, with 11 bases between them. This CDR3 region has 16 residues. Germline values: CDR1 SGHTA, CDR2 FQGNSA. The CDR3 here is CASSLVLLASTDTQYF. The CDR3, as DNA: TGTGCCAGCAGCTTAGTCTTGCTAGCGAGCACAGATACGCAGTATTTT.

CDR3 loop: CATSDTGLSGEKLFF. CDR3 sequence (DNA): TGTGCCACCAGTGATACAGGGTTGTCTGGGGAAAAACTGTTTTTT. The chain joins TRBV24-1 to TRBJ1-4, with D perhaps matching TRBD1 (6 bases). V was cut by 3 bases and J by 8 bases, with 15 bases left in between. From germline, CDR1 is KGHDR and CDR2 SFDVKD. CDR3 size: 15 residues.

The chain has TRBV6-5 and TRBJ2-7, with 8 positions matching TRBD2. From germline, CDR1 is MNHEY and CDR2 SVGAGI. CDR3 size: 14 residues. For the CDR3, the DNA is TGTGCTACAGCGGGGGCCGAGGGGGCCTACGAGCAGTACTTC. As protein: CATAGAEGAYEQYF.

The J gene is TRBJ1-4, the V gene TRBV30; TRBD1 matches at 9 bases. The CDR3 is 13 amino acids. The V segment lost 3 bases and the J segment 5 bases; nucleotides outside the gene matches: 1. CDR1 and CDR2 (germline): GTSNPN, SVGIG (reference sequence). This CDR3 reads CAWRTGGNEKLFF. The CDR3 DNA reads as TGTGCCTGGAGGACAGGGGGGAATGAAAAACTGTTTTTT.

This clonotype appeared a single time. The chain recombines TRBV4-1 with TRBJ2-1, with TRBD2 matching over 15 bases. Losses at the gene ends were 3 bases for V and 6 bases for J; bases not matched to a gene: 9. Germline CDR1 MGHRA, CDR2 YSYEKL. The CDR3 sequence is 18 residues long. The chain's CDR3 is CASSHIDMGLAGGNEQFF. The CDR3 DNA sequence: TGCGCCAGCAGCCATATAGATATGGGACTAGCGGGAGGCAATGAGCAGTTCTTC.

The chain couples TRBV27 to TRBJ1-2; D ambiguous. V was trimmed by 9 bases and J by 0 bases, leaving 5 bases between them. This CDR3 has 11 residues. Germline CDR1 and CDR2: MNHEY and SMNVEV (reference sequence). Here the CDR3 reads CARRSNYGYTF. The CDR3, as DNA: TGTGCCAGAAGGTCTAACTATGGCTACACCTTC.

The J gene is TRBJ2-5, the V gene TRBV29-1; no reliable D call. Germline V CDR1 and CDR2: SQVTM, ANQGSEA. The CDR3 sequence is 12 residues long. Trimming shortened V by 6 bases and J by 2 bases, and 10 bases separated the two germline ends. Here the CDR3 reads CSVRGLQETQYF. The CDR3 region has the DNA TGCAGCGTGAGAGGCCTACAAGAGACCCAGTACTTC.

This chain links TRBV12-3 or TRBV12-4 with TRBJ1-5; D ambiguous. The CDR3 spans 14 residues. The V end lost 8 bases, the J end lost 5 bases, and 16 bases lay between the germline ends. In DNA form, the CDR3 reads TGTGCCAGCTCAGTGGGGTCGGTGGATCAGCCCCAGCATTTT. Protein: CASSVGSVDQPQHF.

The chain uses TRBV20-1 and TRBJ2-1; perhaps TRBD2 as D (6 bases). The CDR3 runs to 15 residues. V lost 0 bases and J lost 3, with 12 bases in between. In germline, CDR1 is DFQATT, CDR2 SNEGSKA (reference sequence). In DNA, the CDR3 is TGCAGTGCTAGAGATGTACTAGCAGACTACAATGAGCAGTTCTTC. Amino acid sequence: CSARDVLADYNEQFF.